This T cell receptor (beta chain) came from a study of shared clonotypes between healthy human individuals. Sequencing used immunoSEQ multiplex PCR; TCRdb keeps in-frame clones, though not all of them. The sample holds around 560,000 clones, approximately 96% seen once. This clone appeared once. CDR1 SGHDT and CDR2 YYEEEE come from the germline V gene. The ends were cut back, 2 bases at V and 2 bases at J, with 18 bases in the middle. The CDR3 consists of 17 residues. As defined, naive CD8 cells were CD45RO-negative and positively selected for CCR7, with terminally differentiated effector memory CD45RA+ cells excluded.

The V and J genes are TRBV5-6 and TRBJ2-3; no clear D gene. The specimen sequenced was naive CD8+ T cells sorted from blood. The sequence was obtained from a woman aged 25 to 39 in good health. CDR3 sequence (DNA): TGTGCCAGCAGCTTCCCTGGTCCAGACTTGAACACAGATACGCAGTATTTT. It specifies CASSFPGPDLNTDTQYF.